Following are 24 T cell receptor beta chains from one sample sequenced in a study of cytomegalovirus exposure and HLA in healthy donors. Use of 60 Vbeta and 13 Jbeta primers characterized the PCR. Clones were sequenced by immunoSEQ multiplex PCR, and TCRdb holds only the in-frame ones, with some missing. Among around 150,000 clones listed, over 75% were seen once. The sample comprised PBMCs. The receptors stem from a woman aged 30 to 39 in good health and CMV-seronegative.

V and J are TRBV5-8 and TRBJ2-1; weak D call: TRBD1 (5 bases). Trimming shortened V by 2 bases and J by 6 bases, and 12 bases separated the two germline ends. The CDR3 is made up of 14 amino acids. The V gene's germline CDR1 is SGHTS and CDR2 YDEGEE. DNA of the CDR3: TGTGCCAGCAGCTTATTCCAGGGCCCCAATGAGCAGTTCTTC. This encodes CASSLFQGPNEQFF.

The V gene is TRBV6-1, the J gene TRBJ2-3, with 8 bases matching TRBD1. The CDR3 extends over 13 amino acids. The germline gives CDR1 MNHNS, CDR2 SASEGT. With 6 bases clipped from V and 5 bases from J, the junction kept 4 bases outside the gene matches. This CDR3 reads CASSRDRLDTQYF. The CDR3 DNA follows: TGTGCCAGCAGCCGGGACAGGCTAGATACGCAGTATTTT.

The rearrangement links TRBV2 to TRBJ2-7; D might be TRBD1 (6 bases). CDR3 length: 15 amino acids. The ends were cut back, 6 bases at V and 0 bases at J, with 15 bases in the middle. Germline CDR1 SNHLY, CDR2 FYNNEI. In nucleotides, the CDR3 is TGTGCCAGCAGCAAAAACAGGGAGCCCTCCTACGAGCAGTACTTC. Its translation is CASSKNREPSYEQYF. Variable domain in full (rest from reference TRBV2 and TRBJ2-7): EPEVTQTPSHQVTQMGQEVILRCVPISNHLYFYWYRQILGQKVEFLVSFYNNEISEKSEIFDDQFSVERPDGSNFTLKIRSTKLEDSAMYFCASSKNREPSYEQYFGPGTRLTVT.

The chain uses TRBV5-4 and TRBJ2-1; 7 bases are a match to TRBD1. The V segment lost 0 bases and the J segment 2 bases; nucleotides outside the gene matches: 2. This CDR3 has 15 amino acids. Germline V lookup: CDR1 SGHNT, CDR2 YYREEE (reference sequence). CDR3: CASSLAGTAYNEQFF. CDR3 coding DNA: TGTGCCAGCAGCTTGGCCGGGACAGCCTACAATGAGCAGTTCTTC.

The chain joins TRBV5-1 to TRBJ2-1; tentatively, D is TRBD2 (5 bases). CDR3 size: 16 residues. From germline, CDR1 is SGHRS and CDR2 YFSETQ. V lost 0 bases and J 2 bases, leaving 12 bases between the germline ends. CDR3 nucleotide sequence: TGCGCCAGCAGCTTGGGGTCGGGGTTTGCCTACAATGAGCAGTTCTTC. Protein product: CASSLGSGFAYNEQFF.

The V and J genes are TRBV5-4 and TRBJ1-1; 7 bases map to TRBD1. V gave up 4 bases and J gave up 1 base; unmatched junction bases: 7. The CDR3 has 15 residues. In germline, CDR1 is SGHNT, CDR2 YYREEE (reference sequence). The CDR3 spells CASSPRTGQNTEAFF. The CDR3 DNA reads as TGTGCCAGCAGCCCAAGGACAGGCCAGAACACTGAAGCTTTCTTT.

The CDR3 reads CASSQGAGGNQPQHF. CDR3 coding DNA: TGTGCCAGCAGCCAAGGGGCAGGGGGCAATCAGCCCCAGCATTTT. The chain combines TRBV4-2 with TRBJ1-5; the D gene is possibly TRBD1 (6 bases). V was trimmed by 1 base and J by 2 bases, leaving 9 bases between them. This CDR3 is 15 amino acids long. CDR1 and CDR2 (germline): LGHNA, YNFKEQ.

This sequence joins TRBV30 and TRBJ2-1; TRBD2 is a possible D gene (6 bases). The CDR3 totals 15 residues. The germline V gene has CDR1 GTSNPN and CDR2 SVGIG (reference sequence). The ends were cut back, 4 bases at V and 0 bases at J, with 13 bases in the middle. The CDR3 loop reads CAWNRDSSSYNEQFF. DNA of the CDR3: TGTGCCTGGAATAGGGACTCCAGCTCCTACAATGAGCAGTTCTTC.

The chain recombines TRBV9 with TRBJ2-5; TRBD2 is a possible D gene (6 bases). The CDR3 length is 16 residues. Trimming left V 0 bases short and J 2 bases short, with 14 bases between. Germline values: CDR1 SGDLS, CDR2 YYNGEE. The CDR3 DNA is TGTGCCAGCAGCGTAGCGGTAGCGGCCACTCAAGAGACCCAGTACTTC. This gives the protein CASSVAVAATQETQYF.

The gene calls are TRBV5-5 and TRBJ1-5; 8 bases fit TRBD1. The junction had 6 bases not matched to a gene; V was cut back by 2 bases and J by 2 bases. The CDR3 spans 16 residues. Germline CDR1 is SGHKS and CDR2 is YYEKEE (reference sequence). CDR3 protein: CASSFGQGRGNQPQHF. DNA for the CDR3: TGTGCCAGCAGCTTTGGACAGGGTCGAGGCAATCAGCCCCAGCATTTT.

The chain links TRBV5-1 to TRBJ2-3, with D hard to call. The CDR3 consists of 13 residues. From germline, CDR1 is SGHRS and CDR2 YFSETQ. V dropped 0 bases and J dropped 5 bases, with 7 bases sitting between them. The CDR3 sequence: CASSLDGEDTQYF. As DNA, the CDR3 is TGCGCCAGCAGCTTGGATGGAGAAGATACGCAGTATTTT.

The V call is TRBV19, the J call TRBJ2-1, with D possibly TRBD1 on 6 matching bases. Per germline, CDR1 LNHDA and CDR2 SQIVND (reference sequence). V gave up 8 bases and J gave up 3 bases, with 11 bases separating them. The CDR3 is 13 amino acids. The CDR3 region is CASGADSYNEQFF. The DNA of the CDR3 is TGTGCCAGTGGGGCGGACAGCTACAATGAGCAGTTCTTC.

The chain links TRBV6-1 to TRBJ2-2; D gene ambiguous. CDR3 length: 15 residues. Germline lookup yields CDR1 MNHNS and CDR2 SASEGT. V was clipped by 5 bases and J by 4 bases, with 14 bases between them. The CDR3 sequence is CASSSAGLPTGELFF. In nucleotides, the CDR3 is TGTGCCAGCAGTTCGGCCGGGTTACCCACCGGGGAGCTGTTTTTT.

The chain recombines TRBV7-2 with TRBJ1-5, with D possibly being TRBD1 (5 bases). The V end was cut by 3 bases, the J end by 6 bases, with 6 bases between. This CDR3 spans 12 amino acids. The germline V gene has CDR1 SGHTA and CDR2 FQGNSA. Written as DNA, the CDR3 is TGTGCCAGCAGCTTGGGGGGTCAGCCCCAGCATTTT. Residues: CASSLGGQPQHF.

The CDR3 region has the DNA TGTGCCAGCAGTGAAAGGACAGGGGAAACAGATACGCAGTATTTT. Its protein is CASSERTGETDTQYF. This rearrangement joins TRBV6-4 to TRBJ2-3; 9 bases are a match to TRBD1. V was clipped by 3 bases and J by 3 bases; unmatched bases: 4. The germline CDR1 and CDR2 sequences are MRHNA and SNTAGT. The CDR3 is 15 residues long.

This chain uses TRBV6-4 with TRBJ1-6; possibly TRBD1 for D (6 bases). This CDR3 is 15 amino acids long. Germline V CDR1 and CDR2: MRHNA, SNTAGT. V was trimmed by 6 bases and J by 9 bases, leaving 18 bases between them. CDR3 sequence: CASSPGGPLGSPLHF. The CDR3 DNA reads as TGTGCCAGCAGCCCGGGGGGCCCCTTGGGTTCACCCCTCCACTTT.

V is TRBV5-6 and J is TRBJ1-6; the D gene is possibly TRBD1 (6 bases). The CDR3 is made up of 14 amino acids. The V and J ends lost 1 base and 8 bases respectively, with 10 bases between them. Germline V CDR1 and CDR2: SGHDT, YYEEEE. CDR3 DNA sequence: TGTGCCAGCAGCTTGAAGGACAGTTATTCACCCCTCCACTTT. As protein: CASSLKDSYSPLHF.

The V gene is TRBV7-2, the J gene TRBJ1-5, with a possible D match to TRBD1 (5 bases). From germline, CDR1 is SGHTA and CDR2 FQGNSA. Trimming left V 1 base short and J 0 bases short, with 19 bases between. The CDR3 spans 19 residues. For the CDR3, the DNA is TGTGCCAGCAGCTTAGTGGCAGGGCGACCCGTTTATAGCAATCAGCCCCAGCATTTT. This translates into CASSLVAGRPVYSNQPQHF. The full variable domain, in which reference TRBV7-2 and TRBJ1-5 provide the parts outside the CDR3, is GAGVSQSPSNKVTEKGKDVELRCDPISGHTALYWYRQSLGQGLEFLIYFQGNSAPDKSGLPSDRFSAERTGGSVSTLTIQRTQQEDSAVYLCASSLVAGRPVYSNQPQHFGDGTRLSIL.

The chain has TRBV14 and TRBJ2-1, with D uncertain. Trimming stripped 2 bases from V and 2 bases from J, with 4 bases between. Germline CDR1 and CDR2: SGHDN and FVKESK. The CDR3 loop spans 13 amino acids. CDR3 sequence (DNA): TGTGCCAGCAGCCAAACGGCCTACAATGAGCAGTTCTTC. This gives the protein CASSQTAYNEQFF.

A few counts support this clone. This sequence joins TRBV19 and TRBJ1-1; 7 nucleotides align to TRBD1. This CDR3 contains 14 residues. Germline CDR1 reads LNHDA; CDR2 reads SQIVND (reference sequence). The ends lost 2 bases at V and 4 bases at J; junction bases unmatched: 4. CDR3 in amino acids: CASSINAGGTEAFF. CDR3 nucleotide sequence: TGTGCCAGTAGTATAAATGCAGGGGGCACTGAAGCTTTCTTT.

The chain is built from TRBV27 and TRBJ1-3; tentatively, D is TRBD1 (5 bases). The ends were cut back, 5 bases at V and 0 bases at J, with 11 bases in the middle. The germline V gene has CDR1 MNHEY and CDR2 SMNVEV (reference sequence). The CDR3 consists of 15 residues. Written as DNA, the CDR3 is TGTGCCAGCAGTCGGGGGGGGACCTCTGGAAACACCATATATTTT. Its protein product is CASSRGGTSGNTIYF.

The chain carries TRBV2 and TRBJ2-7, with 11 bases identical to TRBD1. CDR1 SNHLY and CDR2 FYNNEI come from the germline V gene. V lost 6 bases and J lost 5; bases outside the gene matches: 0. There are 12 residues in the CDR3. The CDR3 loop is CASRGQGDEQYF. DNA for the CDR3: TGTGCCAGCAGGGGACAGGGGGACGAGCAGTACTTC.

The gene calls are TRBV30 and TRBJ1-1; D ambiguous. The CDR3 runs to 15 residues. Germline CDR1 is GTSNPN and CDR2 is SVGIG (reference sequence). Between the trimmed V and J ends, which lost 3 bases and 10 bases, there was a span of 24 bases. The CDR3 is CAWRKAGNLLHRAFF. Written as DNA, the CDR3 is TGTGCCTGGAGAAAAGCAGGAAATTTGTTACACAGAGCTTTCTTT.

V is TRBV12-5 and J is TRBJ2-6, with D maybe TRBD2 (5 bases). The V end lost 4 bases, the J end lost 6 bases, and 19 bases lay between the germline ends. Germline assignment: CDR1 LGHNT and CDR2 FRNRAP. The CDR3 spans 17 residues. CDR3 in amino acids: CASGSPGLVEEANVLTF. The CDR3 nucleotides read TGTGCTAGTGGTTCACCTGGACTTGTTGAGGAGGCCAACGTCCTGACTTTC.